This paragraph covers one T cell receptor beta chain sequence. Possible read error: a much larger clone is one base away. Per germline, CDR1 SGHRS and CDR2 YFSETQ. V lost 5 bases and J lost 9, with 12 bases in between. The CDR3 sequence is 12 residues long. The sample is drawn from a study of immune reconstitution after stem cell transplant in scleroderma. MiXCR, run by TCRdb on the RT-PCR reads, gives a single entry per CDR3 protein. This sample has over a thousand distinct CDR3 sequences, with more than 6.5% found just once. The specimen was taken before or after autologous hematopoietic stem cell transplantation (not recorded which). V usage is TRBV5-1 and J usage is TRBJ2-4, with D perhaps matching TRBD2 (5 bases). The sequence derives from a male donor with systemic sclerosis. The CDR3 reads CASSGPEGIQYF. The DNA of the CDR3 is TGCGCCAGCAGTGGCCCCGAGGGCATTCAGTACTTC.